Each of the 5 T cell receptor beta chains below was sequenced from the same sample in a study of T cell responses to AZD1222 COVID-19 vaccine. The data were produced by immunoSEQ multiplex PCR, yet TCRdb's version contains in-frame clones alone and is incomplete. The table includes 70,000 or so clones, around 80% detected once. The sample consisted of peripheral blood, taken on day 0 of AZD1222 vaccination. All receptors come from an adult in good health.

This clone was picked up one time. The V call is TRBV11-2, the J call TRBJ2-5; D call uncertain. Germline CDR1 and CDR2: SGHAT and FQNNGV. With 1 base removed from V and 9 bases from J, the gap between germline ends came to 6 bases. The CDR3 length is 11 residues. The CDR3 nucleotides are TGTGCCAGCAGCTTAGGATTGGCCCAGTACTTC. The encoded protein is CASSLGLAQYF.

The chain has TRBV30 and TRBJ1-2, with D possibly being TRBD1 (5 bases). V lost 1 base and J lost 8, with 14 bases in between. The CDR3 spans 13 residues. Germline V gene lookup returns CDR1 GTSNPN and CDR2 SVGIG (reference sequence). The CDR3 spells CAWSALGDLGYTF. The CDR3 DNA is TGTGCCTGGAGTGCCCTCGGGGACCTGGGCTACACCTTC.

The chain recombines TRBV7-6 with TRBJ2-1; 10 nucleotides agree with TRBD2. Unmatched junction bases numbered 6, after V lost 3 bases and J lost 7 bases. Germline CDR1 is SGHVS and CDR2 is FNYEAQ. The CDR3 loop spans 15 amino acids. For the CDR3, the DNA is TGTGCCAGCAGCTTTGATAGCGGGGGGCTAAATGAGCAGTTCTTC. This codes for CASSFDSGGLNEQFF.

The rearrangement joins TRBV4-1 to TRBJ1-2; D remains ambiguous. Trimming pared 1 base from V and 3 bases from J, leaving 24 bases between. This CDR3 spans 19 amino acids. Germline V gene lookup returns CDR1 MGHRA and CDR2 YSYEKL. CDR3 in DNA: TGCGCCAGCAGCCAAGTGCCCCTACTCCGGGGTCCTAGGGACTATGGCTACACCTTC. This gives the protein CASSQVPLLRGPRDYGYTF.

In nucleotides, the CDR3 is TGCGCCAGCAGCTTGGCCGGAGCGGGGGGGCCCACAGATACGCAGTATTTT. Translated, it gives CASSLAGAGGPTDTQYF. The rearrangement joins TRBV5-1 to TRBJ2-3, with 10 nucleotides matching TRBD2. The CDR3 totals 17 residues. Germline CDR1 reads SGHRS; CDR2 reads YFSETQ. J was trimmed by 2 bases and V by 0 bases; bases with no gene match: 6. The entire variable domain, with the rest obtained from reference TRBV5-1 and TRBJ2-3, is as follows: KAGVTQTPRYLIKTRGQQVTLSCSPISGHRSVSWYQQTPGQGLQFLFEYFSETQRNKGNFPGRFSGRQFSNSRSEMNVSTLELGDSALYLCASSLAGAGGPTDTQYFGPGTRLTVL.